This T cell receptor beta chain was captured by sequencing in a study of blood T cell repertoires in COVID-19. Study details: Samples representing acute and convalescent COVID-19 were sourced from the United States, Italy and Spain.

Clones were read by immunoSEQ multiplex PCR, and TCRdb kept only the in-frame ones, dropping some. The table records a few hundred thousand clones, 85% of them present only once. The CDR3 consists of 16 residues. CDR1 and CDR2 (germline): MNHEY, SMNVEV (reference sequence). J was trimmed by 9 bases and V by 5 bases; bases with no gene match: 12. This clone appeared a few times. This study enrolled people aged 18 to 89 from around 26 US geographic areas. Participants' own reports of clinical history determined their cohort assignment. A PCR-confirmed or clinician-diagnosed COVID-19 case had contacted exposed participants within 2 weeks of entry.

This rearrangement joins TRBV27 to TRBJ1-6, with 8 bases lining up with TRBD1. The specimen was PBMCs or T cells enriched from blood (not recorded which). The receptor was isolated from a woman aged 50 to 60 who had been exposed to COVID-19. The CDR3 region is CASSPFLGQGSSPLHF. The CDR3, as DNA: TGTGCCAGCAGTCCTTTTCTCGGACAGGGTAGTTCACCCCTCCACTTT.